This T cell receptor (beta chain) was recovered during a study of T cell responses to AZD1222 COVID-19 vaccine (dated by TCRdb to the early 2020s). With respect to the entire study: A total of 230 to 250 trial participants underwent TCR sequencing, of whom 200 to 220 received two doses of AZD1222 and about 25 received two doses of the MenACWY control vaccine. Trial participants were enrolled into age subgroups of 18-55, 56-69 and 70-plus years, which contained roughly 150, 30 and 60 TCR-sequenced participants, respectively.

The CDR3 regions of human TCRbeta chains were subjected to immunosequencing. In the authors' own workflow: TCRs in the repertoires were matched against a reference library of SARS-CoV-2-specific TCRs that had been generated with the MIRA antigen-specificity platform. Breadth meant the fraction of unique TCRs that were SARS-CoV-2-associated, whereas depth meant the fraction of total T cells that were SARS-CoV-2-associated. Using the MIRA data, every spike-specific TCR was mapped to the spike region that the TCR reacted to and assigned to either a CD4 or a CD8 class. Log10-transformed breadth and depth values were compared by one-way ANOVA with Sidak's multiple comparisons tests. TCRdb limited this immuneACCESS table to in-frame rearrangements with V and J called. A share of clones is missing; checked studies link under half to unresolved V genes, and the rest is unexplained. From that table come the V and J calls and clone size; the DNA was used to work out D and trimming. The sample contains 120,000 to 150,000 clones, 82% of them found a single time. The ten largest clonotypes hold 3.5% to 5% of the sample.

Worth noting for this clone: It has no known antigen specificity. No much larger clone exists at a distance of one base, and base qualities are not known.

The full study reports these points: A significant rise in spike-specific TCR breadth and depth was observed after two AZD1222 doses relative to day 0 and relative to MenACWY recipients. Reportedly, almost half of the unique spike-specific TCRs recognized epitopes lying outside the regions that are mutated in the B.1.351 and B.1.1.7 variants. No day 14 peak-response samples were available, so repertoires were characterized only after the peak T cell response. The 56-69-year group was small, and its depth increase did not reach significance, likely because of low power. Participants were mostly white British, with more females than males. The authors suggested clonal diversity may have been underestimated. Conclusions about previously exposed vaccinees are limited because only a handful of AZD1222 recipients were SARS-CoV-2 seropositive at baseline. The whole spike protein was spanned by vaccine-associated CD4 TCRs, and dominant responses were seen in regions 160-218 and 743-854.

What this sample's time point label stands for: baseline before first vaccination. The meaning of the sample's treatment or condition label: meningococcal conjugate vaccine given as trial control. Vaccinee samples were obtained from the UK trials COV001 and COV002, which included a single-blind randomized controlled phase 2/3 trial of AZD1222 (ChAdOx1 nCoV-19) in healthy adults. For TCRbeta chain sequencing, PBMC samples from trial participants were taken at day 0 and at day 28 after the second dose. CDR1 is given as SGHTS and CDR2 as YDEGEE, both from the germline V gene. Cut back by 2 bases and 2 bases, the V and J ends lie 17 bases apart. From its cysteine to its phenylalanine, the CDR3 spans 17 amino acids. The retained sequence is limited to the CDR3, 51 bases, with the frame set at the first base.

This TCR was recovered from an adult in good health. The sequences come from peripheral blood, collected on day 0 of MenACWY control vaccination. The V and J genes are TRBV5-8 and TRBJ1-5; the D region possibly corresponds to TRBD1 (5 bases align). The DNA is TGTGCCAGCAGCTTCGGAGGGGATCCGGGGGGCAATCAGCCCCAGCATTTT. This yields the protein CASSFGGDPGGNQPQHF.